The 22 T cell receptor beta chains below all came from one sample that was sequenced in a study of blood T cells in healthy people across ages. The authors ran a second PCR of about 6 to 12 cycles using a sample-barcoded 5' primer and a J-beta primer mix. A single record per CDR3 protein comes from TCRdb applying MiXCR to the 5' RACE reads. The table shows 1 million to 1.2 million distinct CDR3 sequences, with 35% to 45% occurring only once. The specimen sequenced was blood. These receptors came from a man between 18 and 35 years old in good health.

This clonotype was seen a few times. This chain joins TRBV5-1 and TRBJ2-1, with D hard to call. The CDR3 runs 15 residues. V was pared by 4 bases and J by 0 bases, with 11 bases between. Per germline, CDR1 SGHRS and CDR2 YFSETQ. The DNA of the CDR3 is TGCGCCAGCAGCCTTCTACAGCCCTCCTACAATGAGCAGTTCTTC. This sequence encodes CASSLLQPSYNEQFF.

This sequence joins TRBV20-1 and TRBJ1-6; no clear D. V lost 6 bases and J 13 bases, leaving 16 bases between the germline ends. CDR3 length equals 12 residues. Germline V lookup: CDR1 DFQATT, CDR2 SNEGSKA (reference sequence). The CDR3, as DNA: TGCAGTGCAAACCTTCCCGGATTGCCCCTCCACTTT. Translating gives CSANLPGLPLHF.

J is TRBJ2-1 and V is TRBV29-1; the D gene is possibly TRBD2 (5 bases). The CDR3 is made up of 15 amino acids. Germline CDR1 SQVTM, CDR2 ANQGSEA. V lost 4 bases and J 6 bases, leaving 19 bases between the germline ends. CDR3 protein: CSVVPTSSSANEQFF. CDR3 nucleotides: TGCAGCGTTGTACCTACTAGTTCTTCGGCCAATGAGCAGTTCTTC.

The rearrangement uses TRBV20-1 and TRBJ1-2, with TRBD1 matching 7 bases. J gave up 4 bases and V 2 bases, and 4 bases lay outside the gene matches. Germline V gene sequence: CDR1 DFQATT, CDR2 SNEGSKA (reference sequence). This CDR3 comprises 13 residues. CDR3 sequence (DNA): TGCAGTGCTAGAAAGGGGGCCGGCTATGGCTACACCTTC. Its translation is CSARKGAGYGYTF.

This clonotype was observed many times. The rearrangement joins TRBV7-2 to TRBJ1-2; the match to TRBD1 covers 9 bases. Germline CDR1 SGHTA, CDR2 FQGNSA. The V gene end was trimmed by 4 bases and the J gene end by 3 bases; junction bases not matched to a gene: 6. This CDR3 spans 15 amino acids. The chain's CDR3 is CASSSRDREDYGYTF. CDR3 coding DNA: TGTGCCAGCAGCTCCCGGGACAGGGAGGACTATGGCTACACCTTC.

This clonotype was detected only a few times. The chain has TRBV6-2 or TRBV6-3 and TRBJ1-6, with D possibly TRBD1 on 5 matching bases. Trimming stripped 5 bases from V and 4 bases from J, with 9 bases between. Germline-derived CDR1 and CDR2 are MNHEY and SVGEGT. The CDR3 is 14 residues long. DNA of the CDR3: TGTGCCAGCAGTCGCGGGGCGTATAATTCACCCCTCCACTTT. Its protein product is CASSRGAYNSPLHF.

This chain's CDR3 is CASSVHRGWNEQFF. The CDR3 DNA reads as TGTGCCAGCAGTGTACACAGGGGTTGGAATGAGCAGTTCTTC. The chain joins TRBV27 to TRBJ2-1, with 7 bases fitting TRBD1. The J segment lost 7 bases and the V segment lost 5 bases, leaving 8 bases of the junction unmatched. The CDR3 is 14 amino acids. Germline V gene sequence: CDR1 MNHEY, CDR2 SMNVEV (reference sequence).

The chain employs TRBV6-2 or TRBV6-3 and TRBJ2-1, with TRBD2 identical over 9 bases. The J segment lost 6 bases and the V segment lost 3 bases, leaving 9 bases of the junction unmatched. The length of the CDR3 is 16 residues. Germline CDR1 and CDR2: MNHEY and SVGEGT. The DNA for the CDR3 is TGTGCCAGCAGTTATTGGCGGGGGGGCGGAATCAATGAGCAGTTCTTC. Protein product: CASSYWRGGGINEQFF.

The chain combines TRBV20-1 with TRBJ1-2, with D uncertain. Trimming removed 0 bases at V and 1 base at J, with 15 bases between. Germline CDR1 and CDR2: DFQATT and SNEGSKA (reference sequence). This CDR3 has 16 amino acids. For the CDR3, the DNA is TGCAGTGCTAGAGAAGCAGGCAGGCTAGATAACTATGGCTACACCTTC. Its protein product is CSAREAGRLDNYGYTF.

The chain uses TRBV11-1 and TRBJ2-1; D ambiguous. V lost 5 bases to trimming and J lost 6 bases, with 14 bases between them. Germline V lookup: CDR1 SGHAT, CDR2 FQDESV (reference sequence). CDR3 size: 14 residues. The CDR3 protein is CASSVQGRGNEQFF. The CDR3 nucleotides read TGTGCCAGCAGCGTGCAAGGCAGAGGCAATGAGCAGTTCTTC. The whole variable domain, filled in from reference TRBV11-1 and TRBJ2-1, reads EAEVAQSPRYKITEKSQAVAFWCDPISGHATLYWYRQILGQGPELLVQFQDESVVDDSQLPKDRFSAERLKGVDSTLKIQPAELGDSAMYLCASSVQGRGNEQFFGPGTRLTVL.

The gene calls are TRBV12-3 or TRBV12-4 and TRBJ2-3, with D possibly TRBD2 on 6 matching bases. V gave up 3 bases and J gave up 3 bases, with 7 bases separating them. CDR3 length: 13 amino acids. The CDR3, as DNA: TGTGCCAGCAGTTTTCTAGCGACAGATACGCAGTATTTT. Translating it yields CASSFLATDTQYF.

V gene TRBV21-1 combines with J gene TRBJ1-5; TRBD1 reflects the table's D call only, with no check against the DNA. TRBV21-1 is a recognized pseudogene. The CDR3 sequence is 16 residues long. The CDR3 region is CAISQPGKEGLQPQHF. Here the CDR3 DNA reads TGTGCCATTTCCCAGCCCGGGAAGGAAGGGCTCCAGCCCCAGCATTTT.

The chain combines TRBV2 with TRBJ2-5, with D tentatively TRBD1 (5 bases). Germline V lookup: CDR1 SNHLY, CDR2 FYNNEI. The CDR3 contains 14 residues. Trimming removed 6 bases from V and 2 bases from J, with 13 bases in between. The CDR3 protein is CASSETANQETQYF. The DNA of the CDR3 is TGTGCCAGCAGCGAGACAGCCAATCAAGAGACCCAGTACTTC.

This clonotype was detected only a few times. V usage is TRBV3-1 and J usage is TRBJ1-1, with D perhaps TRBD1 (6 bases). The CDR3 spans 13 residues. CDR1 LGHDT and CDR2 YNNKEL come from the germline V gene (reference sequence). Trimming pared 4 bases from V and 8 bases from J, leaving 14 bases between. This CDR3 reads CASSLQGPAEAFF. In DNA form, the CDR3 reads TGTGCCAGCAGCCTACAGGGCCCAGCAGAAGCTTTCTTT.

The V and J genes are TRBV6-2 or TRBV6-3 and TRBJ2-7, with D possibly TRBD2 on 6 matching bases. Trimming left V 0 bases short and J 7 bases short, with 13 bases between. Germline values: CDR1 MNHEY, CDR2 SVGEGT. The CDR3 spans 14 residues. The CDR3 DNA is TGTGCCAGCAGTTACTCGAAGGGAGGCGGGGAGCAGTACTTC. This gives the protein CASSYSKGGGEQYF.

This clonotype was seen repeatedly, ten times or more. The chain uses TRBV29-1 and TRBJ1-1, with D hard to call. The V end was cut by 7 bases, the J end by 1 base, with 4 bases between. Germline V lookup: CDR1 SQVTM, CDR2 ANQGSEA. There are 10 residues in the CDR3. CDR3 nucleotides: TGCAGCGCCAAGAACACTGAAGCTTTCTTT. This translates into CSAKNTEAFF.

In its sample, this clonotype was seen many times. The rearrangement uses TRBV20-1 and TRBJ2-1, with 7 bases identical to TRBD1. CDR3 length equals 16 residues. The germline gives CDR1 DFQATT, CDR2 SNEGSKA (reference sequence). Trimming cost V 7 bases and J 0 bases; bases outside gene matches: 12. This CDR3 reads CSVPPTGTNSYNEQFF. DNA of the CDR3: TGCAGTGTGCCCCCGACAGGGACGAACTCCTACAATGAGCAGTTCTTC.

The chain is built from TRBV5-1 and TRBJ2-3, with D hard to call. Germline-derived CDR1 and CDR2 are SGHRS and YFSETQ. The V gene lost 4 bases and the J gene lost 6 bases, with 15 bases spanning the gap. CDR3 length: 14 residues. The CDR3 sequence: CASSVGSASDTQYF. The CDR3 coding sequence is TGCGCCAGCAGCGTAGGCTCCGCGAGTGATACGCAGTATTTT.

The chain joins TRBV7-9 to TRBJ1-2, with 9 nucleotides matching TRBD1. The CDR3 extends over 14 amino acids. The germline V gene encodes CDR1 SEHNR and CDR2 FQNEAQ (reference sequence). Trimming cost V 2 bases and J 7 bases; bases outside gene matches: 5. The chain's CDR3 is CASSLLQGAGGYTF. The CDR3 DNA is TGTGCCAGCAGCTTATTACAGGGGGCTGGTGGCTACACCTTC.

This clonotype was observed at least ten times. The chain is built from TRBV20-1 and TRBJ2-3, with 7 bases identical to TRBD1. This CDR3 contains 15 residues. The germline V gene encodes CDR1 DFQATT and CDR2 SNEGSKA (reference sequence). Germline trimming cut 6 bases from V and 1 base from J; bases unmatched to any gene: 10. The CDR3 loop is CSAEAGQAGTDTQYF. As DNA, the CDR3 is TGCAGTGCAGAAGCAGGACAGGCTGGCACAGATACGCAGTATTTT.

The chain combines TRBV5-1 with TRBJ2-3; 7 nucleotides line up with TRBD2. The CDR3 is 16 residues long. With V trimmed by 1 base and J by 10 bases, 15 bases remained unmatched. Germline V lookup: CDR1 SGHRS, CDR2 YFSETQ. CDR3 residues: CASSLSASGSRVAQYF. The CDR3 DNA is TGCGCCAGCAGCTTGTCGGCTAGCGGTTCCCGAGTTGCGCAGTATTTT.

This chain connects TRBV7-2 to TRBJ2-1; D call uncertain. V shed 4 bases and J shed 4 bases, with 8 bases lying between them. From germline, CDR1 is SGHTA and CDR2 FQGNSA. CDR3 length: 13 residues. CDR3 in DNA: TGTGCCAGCAGCTGGCGTAAATACAATGAGCAGTTCTTC. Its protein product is CASSWRKYNEQFF.